These T cell receptor beta chains were read from a single sample in a study of breast tumors, draining lymph nodes, adjacent tissues. TCRdb re-called the multiplex PCR reads through MiXCR, storing one row per CDR3 protein. Among about 140,000 distinct CDR3 sequences listed, 32% were seen once. Material: axillary lymph node tissue. The receptors derive from a female donor with breast cancer. Some clones in this sample may be carry-over from other donors' samples. The CDR3 runs from the conserved cysteine through the conserved F or W. D genes are given only for firm matches. Only some rows state a clone size, as once, few, many or a class for expanded clones.

>-|TRBJ1-2|TRBV6-6|many
CASSPGSNNYGYTF
TGTGCCAGCAGTCCCGGGAGTAATAACTATGGCTACACCTTC
>-|TRBJ2-1|TRBV5-4|-
CASSLGTTNERFF
TGTGCCAGCAGCCTCGGGACAACCAATGAGCGGTTCTTC
>-|TRBJ1-2|TRBV29-1|many
CSVEDEARNYGYTF
TGCAGCGTTGAAGATGAGGCGCGGAACTATGGCTACACCTTC
>-|TRBJ1-2|TRBV5-6|many
CASSWGTAGDYGYTF
TGTGCCAGCAGCTGGGGGACGGCGGGGGACTATGGCTACACCTTC
>-|TRBJ1-6|TRBV30|many
CAWSVGRDSPLHF
TGTGCCTGGAGTGTGGGGCGGGATTCACCCCTCCACTTT
>-|TRBJ2-3|TRBV5-1|many
CASSETAVSTDTQYF
TGCGCCAGCAGCGAGACAGCCGTTAGCACAGATACGCAGTATTTT
>-|TRBJ1-6|TRBV12-3/TRBV12-4|many
CASSLTADNSPLHF
TGTGCCAGCAGTCTCACGGCCGATAATTCACCCCTCCACTTT
>-|TRBJ1-5|TRBV18|many
CASSPSAGNQPQHF
TGTGCCAGCTCACCATCGGCGGGAAATCAGCCCCAGCATTTT
>TRBD2|TRBJ2-3|TRBV7-9|-
CASSLQAGGQADTQYF
TGTGCCAGCAGCTTACAAGCGGGGGGGCAGGCAGATACGCAGTATTTT
>TRBD2|TRBJ2-3|TRBV20-1|many
CSATSGLATVTDTQYF
TGCAGTGCTACCTCGGGACTAGCGACCGTCACAGATACGCAGTATTTT
>-|TRBJ2-1|TRBV6-5|many
CASKIGNEQFF
TGTGCCAGCAAAATCGGCAATGAGCAGTTCTTC
>-|TRBJ1-6|TRBV6-2/TRBV6-3|-
CASSPPEPTTPLHF
TGTGCCAGCAGTCCCCCAGAGCCAACTACACCCCTCCACTTT
>TRBD1|TRBJ1-3|TRBV18|many
CASSPPAGQANTIYF
TGTGCCAGCTCACCACCGGCGGGACAGGCCAACACCATATATTTT
>TRBD2|TRBJ2-5|TRBV13|many
CASSSRLAGGLDGWGQYF
TGTGCCAGCAGCTCCCGACTAGCGGGGGGGCTGGACGGATGGGGCCAGTACTTC
>TRBD2|TRBJ2-1|TRBV29-1|-
CSVRTSPYNEQFF
TGCAGCGTTAGGACTAGCCCCTACAATGAGCAGTTCTTC
>-|TRBJ2-3|TRBV29-1|many
CSVPMKGGAVFGTDTQYF
TGCAGCGTCCCGATGAAGGGGGGGGCCGTTTTTGGGACAGATACGCAGTATTTT
>-|TRBJ1-4|TRBV19|many
CASSPDGRVVEKLFF
TGTGCCAGTAGTCCGGATGGCAGGGTTGTAGAAAAACTGTTTTTT
>-|TRBJ2-5|TRBV2|-
CASSEAGGAQYF
TGTGCCAGCAGTGAAGCCGGGGGCGCCCAGTACTTC
>-|TRBJ1-2|TRBV20-1|-
CSARVRDKENF
TGCAGTGCCAGAGTCCGGGACAAAGAAAACTTC
>-|TRBJ2-3|TRBV2|many
CARRQTVTDTQYF
TGTGCCAGACGACAGACAGTCACAGATACGCAGTATTTT
>TRBD2|TRBJ2-1|TRBV7-7|-
CSSSKVGGNEQFF
TGCAGTAGTAGCAAGGTCGGGGGGAATGAGCAGTTCTTC
>TRBD1|TRBJ1-1|TRBV6-2/TRBV6-3|-
CASSSVGTGPLAEAFF
TGTGCCAGCAGTTCAGTCGGGACAGGGCCGTTAGCTGAAGCTTTCTTT
>TRBD1|TRBJ1-6|TRBV10-3|-
CASSDRDSQNSPLHF
TGTGCCAGCAGTGACAGGGACAGCCAAAATTCACCCCTCCACTTT
>-|TRBJ1-5|TRBV28|many
CASSPFVGFGQPQHF
TGTGCCAGCAGTCCATTTGTGGGATTCGGTCAGCCCCAGCATTTT
>-|TRBJ2-7|TRBV18|many
CASSHPGQQYEQYF
TGTGCCAGCTCACATCCTGGACAGCAGTACGAGCAGTACTTC
>-|TRBJ2-5|TRBV9|-
CASSVELTGEGTQYF
TGTGCCAGCAGCGTAGAACTCACCGGGGAAGGGACCCAGTACTTC
>TRBD1|TRBJ2-1|TRBV5-1|many
CASSLAGTGGFNNEQFF
TGCGCCAGCAGCTTGGCCGGTACAGGGGGTTTCAACAATGAGCAGTTCTTC
>-|TRBJ1-6|TRBV14|many
CASSRDGNSPLHF
TGTGCCAGCAGCCGAGACGGTAATTCACCCCTCCACTTT
>TRBD1|TRBJ2-1|TRBV6-1|many
CASKDRGYNEQFF
TGTGCCAGCAAGGACAGGGGGTACAATGAGCAGTTCTTC
>-|TRBJ2-5|TRBV7-9|many
CASSQAGSGWETQYF
TGTGCCAGCAGCCAGGCGGGGAGCGGATGGGAGACCCAGTACTTC
>-|TRBJ2-2|TRBV19|many
CASSGGRDTGELFF
TGTGCCAGTAGTGGGGGGCGAGACACCGGGGAGCTGTTTTTT
>TRBD1|TRBJ1-3|TRBV6-6|many
CATRQGAGENTIYF
TGTGCCACCCGACAGGGGGCGGGAGAAAACACCATATATTTT
>TRBD2|TRBJ2-4|TRBV9|many
CASSVTSDSLAKNIQYF
TGTGCCAGCAGCGTAACTAGCGACTCACTAGCCAAAAACATTCAGTACTTC
>-|TRBJ2-1|TRBV6-1|-
CASSESVGEQFF
TGTGCCAGCAGTGAATCAGTAGGGGAGCAGTTCTTC
>-|TRBJ2-3|TRBV5-8|many
CASSIGLTTATDTQYF
TGTGCCAGCAGCATCGGACTGACAACTGCCACAGATACGCAGTATTTT
>-|TRBJ1-3|TRBV28|many
CASSPPGAQAVGNTIYF
TGTGCCAGCAGTCCTCCCGGTGCACAGGCCGTAGGAAACACCATATATTTT
>-|TRBJ1-3|TRBV16|medium-sized
CASSHTPQGGNTIYF
TGTGCCAGCAGCCATACTCCTCAAGGGGGAAACACCATATATTTT
>-|TRBJ1-5|TRBV3-1|-
CASSPLAGGTYNSNQPQHF
TGTGCCAGCAGCCCCCTAGCGGGGGGGACCTACAATAGCAATCAGCCCCAGCATTTT
>-|TRBJ1-1|TRBV7-2|-
CASSLTTEPNTEAFF
TGTGCCAGCAGCCTTACGACAGAGCCGAACACTGAAGCTTTCTTT
>-|TRBJ2-6|TRBV7-9|many
CASSLGPTGANVLTF
TGTGCCAGCAGCTTAGGGCCGACTGGGGCCAACGTCCTGACTTTC
>-|TRBJ1-2|TRBV20-1|many
CSARRETGIGGYTF
TGCAGTGCTAGACGGGAGACAGGAATTGGGGGCTACACCTTC
>-|TRBJ1-5|TRBV7-2|many
CASSSRGSPGNQPQHF
TGTGCCAGCAGCTCTCGGGGGAGCCCGGGCAATCAGCCCCAGCATTTT
>-|TRBJ1-5|TRBV7-9|-
CASSLGSGAGANQPQHF
TGTGCCAGCAGCTTAGGGTCGGGTGCGGGGGCCAATCAGCCCCAGCATTTT
>TRBD1|TRBJ2-7|TRBV7-6|-
CASSFGQGAREQYF
TGTGCCAGCAGCTTTGGACAGGGGGCTAGAGAGCAGTACTTC
>TRBD1|TRBJ2-3|TRBV2|many
CASSTRAARTGGTSTQYF
TGTGCCAGCAGTACCAGAGCAGCCCGGACAGGCGGCACGTCTACGCAGTATTTT
>-|TRBJ2-7|TRBV7-2|many
CASSLAEGAGTYEQYF
TGTGCCAGCAGCTTAGCGGAGGGAGCTGGGACCTACGAGCAGTACTTC
>TRBD1|TRBJ1-2|TRBV7-9|-
CASSYQGQIRDGYPF
TGTGCCAGCAGTTACCAGGGACAGATTCGGGATGGCTACCCCTTC
>-|TRBJ1-5|TRBV12-3/TRBV12-4|-
CASSFSGLIGQPQHF
TGTGCCAGCAGTTTCTCGGGCCTGATCGGTCAGCCCCAGCATTTT
>-|TRBJ1-1|TRBV12-3/TRBV12-4|-
CASSLSPGLAGGRSTEAFF
TGTGCCAGCAGTTTAAGCCCGGGTTTGGCCGGGGGGCGGAGCACTGAAGCTTTCTTT
>-|TRBJ2-1|TRBV5-8|many
CASSLNYNEQFF
TGTGCCAGCAGCCTGAACTACAATGAGCAGTTCTTC
>-|TRBJ1-3|TRBV6-5|-
CASSHSRVGGNTIYF
TGTGCCAGCAGTCACTCCAGGGTTGGTGGAAACACCATATATTTT
>-|TRBJ2-1|TRBV6-1|many
CGTAPGAPGHEQFF
TGTGGCACAGCGCCGGGGGCCCCTGGACATGAGCAGTTCTTC
>-|TRBJ2-5|TRBV4-2|many
CASSQGGVGRETQYF
TGTGCCAGCAGCCAAGGCGGGGTGGGGCGGGAGACCCAGTACTTC
>TRBD1|TRBJ1-2|TRBV6-5|-
CASSHSGQGGYGYTF
TGTGCCAGCAGTCACTCGGGACAGGGGGGCTATGGCTACACCTTC
>-|TRBJ1-3|TRBV5-1|many
CASRAGGADGNTIYF
TGCGCCAGCAGAGCTGGGGGGGCAGATGGAAACACCATATATTTT